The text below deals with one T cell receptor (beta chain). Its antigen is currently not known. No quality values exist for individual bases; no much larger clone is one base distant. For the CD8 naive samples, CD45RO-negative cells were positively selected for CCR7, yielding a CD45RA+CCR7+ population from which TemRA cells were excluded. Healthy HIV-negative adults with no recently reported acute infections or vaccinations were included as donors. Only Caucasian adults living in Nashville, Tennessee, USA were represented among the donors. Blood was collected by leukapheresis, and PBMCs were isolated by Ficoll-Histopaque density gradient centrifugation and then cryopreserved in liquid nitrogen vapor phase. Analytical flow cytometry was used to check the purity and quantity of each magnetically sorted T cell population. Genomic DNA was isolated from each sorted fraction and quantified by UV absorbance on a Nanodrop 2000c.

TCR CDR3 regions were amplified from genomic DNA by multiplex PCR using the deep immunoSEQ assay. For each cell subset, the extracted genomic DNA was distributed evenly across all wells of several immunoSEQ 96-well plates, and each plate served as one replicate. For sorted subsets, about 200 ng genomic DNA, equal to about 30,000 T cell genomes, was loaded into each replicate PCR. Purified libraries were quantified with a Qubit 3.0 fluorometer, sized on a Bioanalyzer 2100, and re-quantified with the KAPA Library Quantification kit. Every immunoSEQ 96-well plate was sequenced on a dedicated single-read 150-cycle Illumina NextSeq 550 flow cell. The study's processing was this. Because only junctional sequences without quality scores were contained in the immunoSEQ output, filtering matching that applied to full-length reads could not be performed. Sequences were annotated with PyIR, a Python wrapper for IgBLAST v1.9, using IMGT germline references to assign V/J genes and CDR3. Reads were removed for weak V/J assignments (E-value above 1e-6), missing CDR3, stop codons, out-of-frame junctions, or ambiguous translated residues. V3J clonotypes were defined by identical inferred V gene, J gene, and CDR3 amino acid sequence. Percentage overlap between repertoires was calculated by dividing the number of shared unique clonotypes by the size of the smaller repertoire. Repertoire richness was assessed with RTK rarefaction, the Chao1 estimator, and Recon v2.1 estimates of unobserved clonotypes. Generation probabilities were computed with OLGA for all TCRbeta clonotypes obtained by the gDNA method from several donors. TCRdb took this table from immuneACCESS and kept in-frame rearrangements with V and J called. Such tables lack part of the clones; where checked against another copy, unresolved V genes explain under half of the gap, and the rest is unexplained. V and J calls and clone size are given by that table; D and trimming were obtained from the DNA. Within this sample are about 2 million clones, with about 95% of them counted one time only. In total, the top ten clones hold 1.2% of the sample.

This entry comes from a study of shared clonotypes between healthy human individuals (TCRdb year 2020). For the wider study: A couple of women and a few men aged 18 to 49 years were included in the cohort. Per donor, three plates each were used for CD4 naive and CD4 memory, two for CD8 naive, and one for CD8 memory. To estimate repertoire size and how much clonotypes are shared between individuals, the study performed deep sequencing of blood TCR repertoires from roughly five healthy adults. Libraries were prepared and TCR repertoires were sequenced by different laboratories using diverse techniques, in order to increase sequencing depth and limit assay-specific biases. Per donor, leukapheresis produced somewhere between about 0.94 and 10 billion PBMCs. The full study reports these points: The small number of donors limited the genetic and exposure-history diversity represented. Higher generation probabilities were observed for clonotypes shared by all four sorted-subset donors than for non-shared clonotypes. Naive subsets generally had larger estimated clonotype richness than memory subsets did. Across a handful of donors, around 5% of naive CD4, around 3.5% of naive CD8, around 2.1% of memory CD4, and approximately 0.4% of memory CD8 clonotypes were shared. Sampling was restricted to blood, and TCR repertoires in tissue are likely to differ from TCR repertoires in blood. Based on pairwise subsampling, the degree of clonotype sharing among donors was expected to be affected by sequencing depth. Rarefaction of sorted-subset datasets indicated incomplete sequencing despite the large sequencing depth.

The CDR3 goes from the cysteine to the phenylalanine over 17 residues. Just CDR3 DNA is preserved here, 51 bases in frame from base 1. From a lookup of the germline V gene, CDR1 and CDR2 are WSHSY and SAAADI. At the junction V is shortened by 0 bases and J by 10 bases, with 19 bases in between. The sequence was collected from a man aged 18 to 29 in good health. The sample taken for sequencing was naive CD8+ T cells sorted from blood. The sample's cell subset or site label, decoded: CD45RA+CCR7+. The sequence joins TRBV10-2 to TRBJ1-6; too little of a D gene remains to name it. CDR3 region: CASSESPWSLGRSPLHF. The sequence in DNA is TGCGCCAGCAGTGAGTCCCCGTGGTCTCTGGGGAGATCACCCCTCCACTTT.